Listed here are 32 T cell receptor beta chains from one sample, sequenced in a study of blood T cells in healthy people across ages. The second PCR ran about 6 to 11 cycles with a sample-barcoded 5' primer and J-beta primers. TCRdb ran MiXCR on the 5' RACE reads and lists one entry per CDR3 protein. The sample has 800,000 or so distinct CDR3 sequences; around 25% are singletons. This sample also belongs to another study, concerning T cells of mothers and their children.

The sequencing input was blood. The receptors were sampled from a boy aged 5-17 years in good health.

In nucleotides, the CDR3 is TGTGCCAGCCGACAGTTTCAAGAGACCCAGTACTTC. Encoded protein: CASRQFQETQYF. This rearrangement joins TRBV7-8 to TRBJ2-5, with a possible D match to TRBD1 (5 bases). V gave up 8 bases and J gave up 2 bases, with 9 bases separating them. CDR3 size: 12 residues. Per germline, CDR1 SGHVS and CDR2 FQNEAQ.

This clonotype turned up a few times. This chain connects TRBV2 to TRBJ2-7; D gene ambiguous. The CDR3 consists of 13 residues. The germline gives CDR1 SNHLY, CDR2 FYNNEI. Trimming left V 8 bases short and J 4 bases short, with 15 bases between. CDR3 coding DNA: TGTGCCAGCTCCCTGGGGTGGCTATACGAGCAGTACTTC. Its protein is CASSLGWLYEQYF.

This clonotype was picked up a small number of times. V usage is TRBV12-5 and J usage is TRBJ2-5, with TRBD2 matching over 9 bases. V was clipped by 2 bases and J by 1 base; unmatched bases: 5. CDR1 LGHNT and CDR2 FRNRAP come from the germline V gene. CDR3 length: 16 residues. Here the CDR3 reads CASGLPSTSGQETQYF. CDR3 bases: TGTGCTAGTGGTTTGCCTTCGACTAGCGGCCAAGAGACCCAGTACTTC.

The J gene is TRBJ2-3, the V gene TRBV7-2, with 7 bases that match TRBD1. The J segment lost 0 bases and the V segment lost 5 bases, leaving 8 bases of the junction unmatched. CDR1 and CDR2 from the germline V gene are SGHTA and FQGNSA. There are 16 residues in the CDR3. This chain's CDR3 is CASSPRGGLSTDTQYF. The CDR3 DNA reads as TGTGCCAGCAGCCCTCGAGGGGGCTTAAGCACAGATACGCAGTATTTT. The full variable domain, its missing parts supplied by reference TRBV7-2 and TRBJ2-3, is GAGVSQSPSNKVTEKGKDVELRCDPISGHTALYWYRQSLGQGLEFLIYFQGNSAPDKSGLPSDRFSAERTGGSVSTLTIQRTQQEDSAVYLCASSPRGGLSTDTQYFGPGTRLTVL.

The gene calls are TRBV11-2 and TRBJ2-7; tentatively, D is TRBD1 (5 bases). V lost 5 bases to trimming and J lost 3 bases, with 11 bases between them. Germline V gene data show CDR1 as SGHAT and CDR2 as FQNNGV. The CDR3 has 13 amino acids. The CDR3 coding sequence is TGTGCCAGCAGCAAAGACAGTTACTACGAGCAGTACTTC. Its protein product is CASSKDSYYEQYF.

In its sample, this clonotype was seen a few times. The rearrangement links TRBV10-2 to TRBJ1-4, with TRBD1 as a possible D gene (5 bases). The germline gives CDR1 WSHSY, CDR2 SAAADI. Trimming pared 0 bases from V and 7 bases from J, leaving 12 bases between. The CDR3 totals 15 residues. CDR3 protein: CASSESGALGEKLFF. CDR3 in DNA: TGCGCCAGCAGTGAGTCCGGGGCGTTGGGTGAAAAACTGTTTTTT.

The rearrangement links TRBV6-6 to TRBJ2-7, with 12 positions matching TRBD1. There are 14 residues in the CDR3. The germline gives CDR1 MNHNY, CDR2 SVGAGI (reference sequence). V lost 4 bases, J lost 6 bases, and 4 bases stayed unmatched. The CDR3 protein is CASSFGTGGGEQYF. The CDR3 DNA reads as TGTGCCAGCAGTTTTGGGACAGGGGGCGGCGAGCAGTACTTC.

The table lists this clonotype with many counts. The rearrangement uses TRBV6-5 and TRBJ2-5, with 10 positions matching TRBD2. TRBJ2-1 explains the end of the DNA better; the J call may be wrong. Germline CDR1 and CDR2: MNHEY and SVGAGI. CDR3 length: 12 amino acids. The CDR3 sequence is CASASGGNEQFF. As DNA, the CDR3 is TGTGCCAGCGCTAGCGGGGGCAATGAGCAGTTCTTC.

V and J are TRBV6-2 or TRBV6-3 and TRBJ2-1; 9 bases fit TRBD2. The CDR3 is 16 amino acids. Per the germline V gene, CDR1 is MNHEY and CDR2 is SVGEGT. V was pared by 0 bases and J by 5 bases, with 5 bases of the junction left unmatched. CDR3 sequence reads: CASSYSGGRGHNEQFF. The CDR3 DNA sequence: TGTGCCAGCAGTTACTCCGGCGGGAGGGGCCACAATGAGCAGTTCTTC.

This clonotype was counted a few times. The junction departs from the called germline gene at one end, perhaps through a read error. CDR3 coding DNA: TGTGCTAGCAGCGAATGGGGCGGAGAGACCCAGTACTTC. Translated, it gives CASSEWGGETQYF. The chain joins TRBV7-7 to TRBJ2-5; maybe TRBD1 (5 bases). The CDR3 is made up of 13 amino acids. The germline gives CDR1 SSHAT, CDR2 FNYEAQ (reference sequence).

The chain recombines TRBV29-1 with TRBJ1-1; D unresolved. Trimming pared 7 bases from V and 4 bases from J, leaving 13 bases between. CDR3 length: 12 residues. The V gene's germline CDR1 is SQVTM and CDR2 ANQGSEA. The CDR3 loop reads CSGLSSLTEAFF. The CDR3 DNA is TGCAGCGGGTTATCATCTCTCACTGAAGCTTTCTTT. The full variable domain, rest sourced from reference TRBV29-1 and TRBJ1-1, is SAVISQKPSRDICQRGTSLTIQCQVDSQVTMMFWYRQQPGQSLTLIATANQGSEATYESGFVIDKFPISRPNLTFSTLTVSNMSPEDSSIYLCSGLSSLTEAFFGQGTRLTVV.

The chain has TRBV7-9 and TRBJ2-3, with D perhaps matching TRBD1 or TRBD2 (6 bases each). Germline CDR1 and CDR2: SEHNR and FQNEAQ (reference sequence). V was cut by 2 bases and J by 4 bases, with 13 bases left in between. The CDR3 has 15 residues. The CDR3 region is CASSLLGGPADTQYF. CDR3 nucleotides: TGTGCCAGCAGCTTACTTGGGGGGCCCGCAGATACGCAGTATTTT.

The CDR3 loop is CASTPLWGGNEKLFF. CDR3 in DNA: TGTGCCAGCACCCCTTTGTGGGGCGGGAACGAAAAACTGTTTTTT. The chain uses TRBV12-3 or TRBV12-4 and TRBJ1-4; perhaps TRBD1 as D (5 bases). V was trimmed by 7 bases and J by 8 bases, leaving 20 bases between them. There are 15 residues in the CDR3.

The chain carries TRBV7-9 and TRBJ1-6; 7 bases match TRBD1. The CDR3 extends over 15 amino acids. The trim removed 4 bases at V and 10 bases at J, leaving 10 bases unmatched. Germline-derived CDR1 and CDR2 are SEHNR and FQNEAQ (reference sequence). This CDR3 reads CASSSRQGIQSPLHF. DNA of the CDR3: TGTGCCAGCAGCTCCCGACAGGGAATCCAGTCACCCCTCCACTTT.

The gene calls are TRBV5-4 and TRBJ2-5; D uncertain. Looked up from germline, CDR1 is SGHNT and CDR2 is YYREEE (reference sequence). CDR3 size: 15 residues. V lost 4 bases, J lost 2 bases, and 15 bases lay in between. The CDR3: CASSNPQRRQETQYF. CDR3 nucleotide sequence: TGTGCCAGCAGCAATCCCCAGAGGAGACAAGAGACCCAGTACTTC.

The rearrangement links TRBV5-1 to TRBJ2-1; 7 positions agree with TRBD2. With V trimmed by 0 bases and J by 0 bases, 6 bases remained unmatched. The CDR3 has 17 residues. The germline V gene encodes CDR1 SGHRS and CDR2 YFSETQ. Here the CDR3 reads CASSLAASGVSYNEQFF. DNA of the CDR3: TGCGCCAGCAGCTTGGCGGCTAGCGGAGTCTCCTACAATGAGCAGTTCTTC. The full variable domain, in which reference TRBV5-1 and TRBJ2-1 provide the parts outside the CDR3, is KAGVTQTPRYLIKTRGQQVTLSCSPISGHRSVSWYQQTPGQGLQFLFEYFSETQRNKGNFPGRFSGRQFSNSRSEMNVSTLELGDSALYLCASSLAASGVSYNEQFFGPGTRLTVL.

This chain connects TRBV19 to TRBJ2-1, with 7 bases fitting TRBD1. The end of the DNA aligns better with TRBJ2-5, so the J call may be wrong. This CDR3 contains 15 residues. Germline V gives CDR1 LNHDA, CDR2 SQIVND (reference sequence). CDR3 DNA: TGTGCCAGTAGCGACAGGGCCGGGTTAGGAGAGACCCAGTACTTC. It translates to CASSDRAGLGETQYF.

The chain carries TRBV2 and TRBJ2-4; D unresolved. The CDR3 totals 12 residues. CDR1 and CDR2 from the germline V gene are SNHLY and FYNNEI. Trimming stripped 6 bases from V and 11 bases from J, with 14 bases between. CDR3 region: CASRNWGLFQYF. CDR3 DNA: TGTGCCAGCAGGAACTGGGGTCTCTTTCAGTACTTC.

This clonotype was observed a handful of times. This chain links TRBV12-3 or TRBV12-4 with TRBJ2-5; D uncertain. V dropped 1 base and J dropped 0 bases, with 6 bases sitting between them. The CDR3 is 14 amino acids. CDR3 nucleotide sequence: TGTGCCAGCAGTTTAGAGCCGTACCAAGAGACCCAGTACTTC. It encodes CASSLEPYQETQYF.

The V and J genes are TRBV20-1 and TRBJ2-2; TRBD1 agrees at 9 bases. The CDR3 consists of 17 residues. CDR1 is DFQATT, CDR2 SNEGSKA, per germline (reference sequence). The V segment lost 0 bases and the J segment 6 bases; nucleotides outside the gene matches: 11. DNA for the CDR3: TGCAGTGCTAGAGATCTGACGGGACAGGGTCAGGCCGGGGAGCTGTTTTTT. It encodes CSARDLTGQGQAGELFF.

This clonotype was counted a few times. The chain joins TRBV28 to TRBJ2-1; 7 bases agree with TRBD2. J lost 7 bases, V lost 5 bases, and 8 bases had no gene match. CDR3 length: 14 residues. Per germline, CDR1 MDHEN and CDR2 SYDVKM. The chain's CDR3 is CASSLRDYSNEQFF. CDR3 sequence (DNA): TGTGCCAGCAGTCTCCGGGACTATTCTAATGAGCAGTTCTTC.

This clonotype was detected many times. The CDR3 reads CASSLVGGASTDTQYF. In DNA, the CDR3 is TGTGCCAGCAGCTTAGTTGGGGGAGCTAGCACAGATACGCAGTATTTT. The chain joins TRBV7-2 to TRBJ2-3; D is perhaps TRBD1 or TRBD2 (5 bases each). The germline V gene has CDR1 SGHTA and CDR2 FQGNSA. V was trimmed by 1 base and J by 0 bases, leaving 11 bases between them. The CDR3 has 16 residues. Based on the CDR3 plus reference TRBV7-2 and TRBJ2-3, the full variable domain is GAGVSQSPSNKVTEKGKDVELRCDPISGHTALYWYRQSLGQGLEFLIYFQGNSAPDKSGLPSDRFSAERTGGSVSTLTIQRTQQEDSAVYLCASSLVGGASTDTQYFGPGTRLTVL.

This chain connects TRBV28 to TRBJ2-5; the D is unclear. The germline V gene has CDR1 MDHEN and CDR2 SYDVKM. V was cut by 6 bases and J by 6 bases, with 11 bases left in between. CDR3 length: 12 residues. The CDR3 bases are TGTGCCAGCAGCCTACGGGCTCAGACCCAGTACTTC. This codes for CASSLRAQTQYF.

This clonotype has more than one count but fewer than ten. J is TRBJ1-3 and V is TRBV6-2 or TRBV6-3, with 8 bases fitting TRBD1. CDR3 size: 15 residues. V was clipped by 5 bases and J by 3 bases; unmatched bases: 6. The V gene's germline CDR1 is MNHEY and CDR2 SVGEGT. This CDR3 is CASSRDRGRGNTIYF. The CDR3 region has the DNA TGTGCCAGCAGTCGCGACAGGGGACGTGGAAACACCATATATTTT.

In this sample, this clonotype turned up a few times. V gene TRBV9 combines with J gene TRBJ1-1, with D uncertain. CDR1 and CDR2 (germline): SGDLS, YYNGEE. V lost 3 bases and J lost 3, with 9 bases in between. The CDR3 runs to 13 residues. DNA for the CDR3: TGTGCCAGCAGCGCCCGACCCGACACTGAAGCTTTCTTT. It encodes CASSARPDTEAFF. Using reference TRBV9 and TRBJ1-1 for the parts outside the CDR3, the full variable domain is DSGVTQTPKHLITATGQRVTLRCSPRSGDLSVYWYQQSLDQGLQFLIQYYNGEERAKGNILERFSAQQFPDLHSELNLSSLELGDSALYFCASSARPDTEAFFGQGTRLTVV.

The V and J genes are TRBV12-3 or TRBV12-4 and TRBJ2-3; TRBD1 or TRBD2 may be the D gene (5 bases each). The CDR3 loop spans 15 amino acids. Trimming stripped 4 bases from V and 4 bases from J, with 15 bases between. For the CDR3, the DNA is TGTGCCAGCAGTTCCAGGGCCGATAGCGCAGATACGCAGTATTTT. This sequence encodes CASSSRADSADTQYF.

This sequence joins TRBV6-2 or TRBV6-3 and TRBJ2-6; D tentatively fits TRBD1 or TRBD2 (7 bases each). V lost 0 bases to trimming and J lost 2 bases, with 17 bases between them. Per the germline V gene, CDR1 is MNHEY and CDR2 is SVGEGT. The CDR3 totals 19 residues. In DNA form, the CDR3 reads TGTGCCAGCAGTTACTCGACTGGCAGGGGGGGCCCTGGGGCCAACGTCCTGACTTTC. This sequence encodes CASSYSTGRGGPGANVLTF.

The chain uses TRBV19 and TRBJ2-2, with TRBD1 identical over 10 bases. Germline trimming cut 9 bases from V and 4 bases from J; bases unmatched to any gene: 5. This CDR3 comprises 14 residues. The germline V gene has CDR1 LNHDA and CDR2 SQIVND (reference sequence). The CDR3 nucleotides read TGTGCCAGCCGGGACAGGGGCGGCACCGGGGAGCTGTTTTTT. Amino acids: CASRDRGGTGELFF.

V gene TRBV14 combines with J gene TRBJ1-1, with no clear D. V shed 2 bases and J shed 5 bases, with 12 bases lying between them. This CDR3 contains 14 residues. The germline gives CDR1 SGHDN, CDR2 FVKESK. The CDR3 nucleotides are TGTGCCAGCAGCCAACAGGCTCTGGGGACTGAAGCTTTCTTT. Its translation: CASSQQALGTEAFF.

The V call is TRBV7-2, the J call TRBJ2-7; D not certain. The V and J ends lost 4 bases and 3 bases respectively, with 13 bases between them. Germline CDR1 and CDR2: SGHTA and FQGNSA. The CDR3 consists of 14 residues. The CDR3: CASSSISYFYEQYF. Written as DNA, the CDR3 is TGTGCCAGCAGCTCGATCTCTTACTTCTACGAGCAGTACTTC.

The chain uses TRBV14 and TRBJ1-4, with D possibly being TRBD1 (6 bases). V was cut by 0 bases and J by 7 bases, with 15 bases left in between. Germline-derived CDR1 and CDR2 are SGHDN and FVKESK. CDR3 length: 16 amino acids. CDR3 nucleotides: TGTGCCAGCAGCCAAGAATTCGTCGGGGGGCGTGAAAAACTGTTTTTT. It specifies CASSQEFVGGREKLFF.

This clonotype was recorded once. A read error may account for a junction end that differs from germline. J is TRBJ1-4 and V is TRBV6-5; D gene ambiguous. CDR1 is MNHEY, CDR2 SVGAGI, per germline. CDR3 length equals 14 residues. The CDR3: CACRKRNSNEKLFF. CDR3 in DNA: TGTGCCTGCAGAAAACGTAACAGTAATGAAAAACTGTTTTTT.